This is a list of T cell receptor beta chains from one sample in a study of CD8 T cell repertoires and HIV-1 epitope variants. Which antigens these TCRs recognize remains unknown. The assay was immunoSEQ multiplex PCR, and TCRdb's table has in-frame clones only and misses some. The sample lists about 4,500 clones, 65% to 75% occurring once. Sequenced sample: cultured CD8+ T cells derived from PBMCs. These receptors all come from a male donor with HIV. CDR3s include the opening cysteine and the closing phenylalanine or tryptophan. Each record gives: V gene, J gene, D gene, clone size, CDR3 protein, CDR3 DNA. A D gene is named only where the DNA matches it firmly. Clone size appears in some rows only: once, few, many, or a class for an expanded clone.

v_gene: TRBV27; j_gene: TRBJ1-4; d_gene: -; abundance: -; CDR3aa: CASRRGGSWFEKLFF; CDR3nt: TGTGCCAGCAGACGTGGAGGATCATGGTTTGAAAAACTGTTTTTT
v_gene: TRBV10-2; j_gene: TRBJ2-1; d_gene: TRBD2; abundance: once; CDR3aa: CASSDSSGGQGEQFF; CDR3nt: TGCGCCAGCAGTGATTCGAGCGGGGGGCAAGGTGAGCAGTTCTTC
v_gene: TRBV19; j_gene: TRBJ2-7; d_gene: TRBD2; abundance: -; CDR3aa: CASSFASGSYEQYF; CDR3nt: TGTGCCAGTAGTTTTGCGAGCGGGAGTTACGAGCAGTACTTC
v_gene: TRBV27; j_gene: TRBJ1-4; d_gene: -; abundance: few; CDR3aa: CASSLLSRGDEKLFF; CDR3nt: TGTGCCAGCAGTTTACTCAGCAGGGGAGATGAAAAACTGTTTTTT
v_gene: TRBV19; j_gene: TRBJ2-7; d_gene: TRBD2; abundance: medium-sized; CDR3aa: CASSIDLTSGVYEQYF; CDR3nt: TGTGCCAGTAGTATCGACTTAACTAGCGGGGTATACGAGCAGTACTTC
v_gene: TRBV19; j_gene: TRBJ1-2; d_gene: TRBD1; abundance: once; CDR3aa: CASSILGTGDVNGYTF; CDR3nt: TGTGCCAGTAGTATCTTGGGGACAGGGGACGTCAATGGCTACACCTTC
v_gene: TRBV11-3; j_gene: TRBJ1-5; d_gene: -; abundance: -; CDR3aa: CASSLRPNQPQHF; CDR3nt: TGTGCCAGCAGCCTTCGACCTAATCAGCCCCAGCATTTT
v_gene: TRBV10-2; j_gene: TRBJ2-7; d_gene: -; abundance: -; CDR3aa: CASSESPADTYEQYF; CDR3nt: TGCGCCAGCAGTGAGTCCCCGGCGGACACCTACGAGCAGTACTTC
v_gene: TRBV9; j_gene: TRBJ2-7; d_gene: -; abundance: -; CDR3aa: CASSAGGGTGSYEQYF; CDR3nt: TGTGCCAGCAGCGCTGGGGGAGGGACAGGCTCCTACGAGCAGTACTTC
v_gene: TRBV5-1; j_gene: TRBJ1-1; d_gene: -; abundance: -; CDR3aa: CASSLAFSGSNTEAFF; CDR3nt: TGCGCCAGCAGCTTGGCCTTCTCTGGGTCGAACACTGAAGCTTTCTTT
v_gene: TRBV7-9; j_gene: TRBJ2-1; d_gene: -; abundance: few; CDR3aa: CASSLMGNEQFF; CDR3nt: TGTGCCAGCAGCTTAATGGGCAATGAGCAGTTCTTC
v_gene: TRBV5-4; j_gene: TRBJ1-2; d_gene: -; abundance: few; CDR3aa: CASLDADNYGYTF; CDR3nt: TGTGCCAGCTTAGACGCGGATAACTATGGCTACACCTTC
v_gene: TRBV5-6; j_gene: TRBJ1-2; d_gene: TRBD1; abundance: large; CDR3aa: CASSDPGTGVLGAF; CDR3nt: TGTGCCAGCAGCGATCCCGGGACAGGGGTCCTCGGTGCCTTC
v_gene: TRBV9; j_gene: TRBJ2-2; d_gene: TRBD2; abundance: -; CDR3aa: CASSPIRGANTGELFF; CDR3nt: TGTGCCAGCAGCCCCATCCGGGGGGCGAACACCGGGGAGCTGTTTTTT
v_gene: TRBV19; j_gene: TRBJ2-7; d_gene: TRBD1; abundance: -; CDR3aa: CASSQSGQSYEQYF; CDR3nt: TGTGCCAGTAGTCAATCGGGACAGTCCTACGAGCAGTACTTC
v_gene: TRBV11-1; j_gene: TRBJ2-7; d_gene: -; abundance: -; CDR3aa: CASSPGVSYEQYF; CDR3nt: TGTGCCAGCAGCCCAGGGGTCTCCTACGAGCAGTACTTC
v_gene: TRBV9; j_gene: TRBJ1-1; d_gene: -; abundance: -; CDR3aa: CASSVGTAGVRAFF; CDR3nt: TGTGCCAGCAGCGTAGGTACGGCAGGAGTTAGAGCTTTCTTT
v_gene: TRBV10-3; j_gene: TRBJ2-3; d_gene: -; abundance: -; CDR3aa: CAISETQGGAGVVLGTDTQYF; CDR3nt: TGTGCCATCAGTGAAACCCAGGGGGGAGCGGGAGTTGTTTTGGGGACAGATACGCAGTATTTT
v_gene: TRBV18; j_gene: TRBJ2-1; d_gene: -; abundance: -; CDR3aa: CASSPGAPSSYNEQFF; CDR3nt: TGTGCCAGCTCACCAGGGGCCCCTAGCTCCTACAATGAGCAGTTCTTC